The 23 T cell receptor beta chains in this list originate from one sample, sequenced in a study of tumor and adjacent non-tumor tissue in lung cancer. A modified ARM-PCR protocol with three rounds of nested PCR amplified TCRbeta. TCRdb recomputed calls from the multiplex PCR reads with MiXCR, one row per CDR3 protein. The sample lists about 93,000 distinct CDR3 sequences; less than 80% were seen once. RNA was extracted from bulk tissue without any cell sorting. Sequences were obtained from lung tumor tissue. The origin of the receptors is a man between 60 and 70 years old with non-small cell lung cancer.

A note on this clonotype: Mismatch with germline at one junction end may stem from a read error. The chain has TRBV7-8 and TRBJ1-2, with D possibly being TRBD1 (5 bases). This CDR3 is built from 13 residues. Germline-derived CDR1 and CDR2 are SGHVS and FQNEAQ. CDR3 DNA: TGCGCCAGCAGTTTTGGCGGGGCCCATGGCTACACCTTC. This sequence encodes CASSFGGAHGYTF.

This clonotype was recorded a few times. The gene calls are TRBV5-1 and TRBJ1-1, with a tentative D call TRBD1 (6 bases). Germline CDR1 SGHRS, CDR2 YFSETQ. CDR3 size: 17 residues. Trimming left V 0 bases short and J 4 bases short, with 19 bases between. CDR3 in DNA: TGCGCCAGCAGCTTGGACCCCGAGGGGCGCAGGGGCACTGAAGCTTTCTTT. Its translation: CASSLDPEGRRGTEAFF.

This clonotype was seen at least ten times. The J gene is TRBJ2-1, the V gene TRBV7-2; the match to TRBD2 covers 9 bases. The germline V gene encodes CDR1 SGHTA and CDR2 FQGNSA. V was pared by 5 bases and J by 4 bases, with 12 bases of the junction left unmatched. The CDR3 spans 17 residues. The CDR3 reads CASSTLGLANGYNEQFF. As DNA, the CDR3 is TGTGCCAGCAGCACACTGGGACTAGCAAACGGATACAATGAGCAGTTCTTC.

Details on this clonotype: An end of the junction does not agree with germline; a read error may underlie this. This sequence joins TRBV7-9 and TRBJ2-2; 13 positions match TRBD2. The CDR3 sequence is 18 residues long. Germline CDR1 and CDR2: SEHNR and FQNEAQ (reference sequence). CDR3 coding DNA: TGTGCCAACAGCCTAAGACTAGCGGGGGGCGTGAACACCGGGGAGCTGTTTTTT. Protein product: CANSLRLAGGVNTGELFF.

On this clonotype itself: The germline gene is not matched at one end of the junction; a read error may be the cause. The gene calls are TRBV6-1 and TRBJ1-5; a weak D match, TRBD1 (5 bases). The CDR3 covers 14 residues. CDR1 is MNHNS, CDR2 SASEGT, per germline. CDR3 sequence (DNA): TGTGCCAACAGTGAACAGGAGGCCAATCAGCCCCAGCATTTT. It codes for CANSEQEANQPQHF.

This clonotype came up many times. V gene TRBV6-1 combines with J gene TRBJ2-7, with 9 bases matching TRBD1. Losses at the gene ends were 1 base for V and 5 bases for J; bases not matched to a gene: 0. CDR3 size: 13 residues. Germline CDR1 is MNHNS and CDR2 is SASEGT. The CDR3 nucleotides are TGTGCCAGCAGTGAAGGGACAGGGGACGAGCAGTACTTC. It is translated as CASSEGTGDEQYF.

This clonotype showed up just once. The J gene is TRBJ2-1, the V gene TRBV4-2, with 9 bases lining up with TRBD2. The CDR3 is 17 residues long. V lost 3 bases, J lost 8 bases, and 14 bases stayed unmatched. The germline gives CDR1 LGHNA, CDR2 YNFKEQ. The CDR3 region is CASSQVQHSGGQDEQFF. The CDR3, as DNA: TGTGCCAGCAGCCAGGTTCAGCATAGCGGGGGTCAGGATGAGCAGTTCTTC.

This chain uses TRBV28 with TRBJ1-6; D unresolved. The CDR3 length is 14 residues. Germline loops: CDR1 MDHEN, CDR2 SYDVKM. V was trimmed by 10 bases and J by 6 bases, leaving 16 bases between them. CDR3 residues: CANSSGDFNSPLHF. In DNA form, the CDR3 reads TGTGCCAATAGTTCTGGGGATTTTAATTCACCCCTCCACTTT.

As concerns this clonotype: The junction departs from germline at one end; a sequencing error may be responsible. The rearrangement uses TRBV6-1 and TRBJ1-2; D may be TRBD1 (6 bases). This CDR3 is 13 amino acids long. Germline lookup yields CDR1 MNHNS and CDR2 SASEGT. Written as DNA, the CDR3 is TGTGCCAGCAGTGAAGGGACAGTCTATGACTACACTTTC. This codes for CASSEGTVYDYTF.

The chain recombines TRBV11-1 with TRBJ2-3; 9 bases map to TRBD2. The germline V gene encodes CDR1 SGHAT and CDR2 FQDESV (reference sequence). The CDR3 contains 13 residues. The junction had 1 base not matched to a gene; V was cut back by 8 bases and J by 1 base. DNA for the CDR3: TGTGCCAGCTGGACTAGCGGCACAGATACGCAGTATTTT. Residues: CASWTSGTDTQYF.

V usage is TRBV9 and J usage is TRBJ2-5, with D possibly called TRBD1 or TRBD2 (6 bases each). The V end lost 4 bases, the J end lost 11 bases, and 18 bases lay between the germline ends. The CDR3 contains 13 residues. Germline CDR1 and CDR2: SGDLS and YYNGEE. The CDR3 reads CASSLGPRGVQYF. Here the CDR3 DNA reads TGTGCCAGCAGCCTAGGTCCGAGGGGGGTACAGTACTTC.

As concerns this clonotype: Here the CDR3 omits its conserved ending phenylalanine or tryptophan, so a read error is the likely source. V gene TRBV28 combines with J gene TRBJ1-5, with D hard to call. The CDR3 is 13 residues long. The germline CDR1 and CDR2 sequences are MDHEN and SYDVKM. Trimming cost V 7 bases and J 6 bases, with 13 bases left between them. CDR3 DNA sequence: TGTGCCAGCACCCAGGACTGGGTTCAGCCCCAGCATTAT. Translated, it gives CASTQDWVQPQHY.

This clonotype was detected a few times. This may stem from a read error, because a much larger clone lies one nucleotide away. The chain combines TRBV6-1 with TRBJ2-5; 8 nucleotides line up with TRBD2. Trimming cost V 6 bases and J 5 bases; bases outside gene matches: 14. Germline loops: CDR1 MNHNS, CDR2 SASEGT. The CDR3 length is 16 residues. In nucleotides, the CDR3 is TGTGCCAGCAGGCAAGCCGGGATTAGCGGGGTTGAGACCCAGTACTTC. Translation gives CASRQAGISGVETQYF.

For this clonotype: The junction shows a germline mismatch at one end, possibly a read error. The rearrangement joins TRBV6-5 to TRBJ1-1; D may be TRBD1 (6 bases). Germline V gives CDR1 MNHEY, CDR2 SVGAGI. CDR3 length: 17 amino acids. The DNA of the CDR3 is TGTGCCAGCAGCCGAACTATTGGGGGGGCTTTGGGAACTGAAGCTTCCTTT. As protein: CASSRTIGGALGTEASF.

Of note for this clonotype: The junction departs from the called germline gene at one end, perhaps through a read error. The rearrangement uses TRBV12-3 or TRBV12-4 and TRBJ2-5; 10 positions match TRBD2. CDR3 length equals 15 residues. CDR3 in amino acids: CVSSHKGLALETQYF. CDR3 coding DNA: TGTGTCAGCTCGCATAAGGGACTAGCGTTAGAGACCCAGTACTTC.

The gene calls are TRBV11-3 and TRBJ2-5; 7 bases line up with TRBD2. V dropped 8 bases and J dropped 3; count of bases not matched to a gene: 9. Germline V CDR1 and CDR2: SGHNT, YENEEA. There are 14 residues in the CDR3. In DNA, the CDR3 is TGTGCCAGCTTAGATGCGGGAGACGAAGAGACCCAGTACTTC. As protein: CASLDAGDEETQYF.

Note on this clonotype: Sequence at one end of the junction differs from germline and may be a read error. The rearrangement joins TRBV11-1 to TRBJ1-2; unclear D gene. Germline values: CDR1 SGHAT, CDR2 FQDESV (reference sequence). The CDR3 is 14 residues long. The CDR3 protein is CTSSLAGSNYDYTF. DNA for the CDR3: TGTACCAGCAGCTTAGCCGGCAGTAACTATGACTACACCTTC. The full variable domain, completed using reference TRBV11-1 and TRBJ1-2, is EAEVAQSPRYKITEKSQAVAFWCDPISGHATLYWYRQILGQGPELLVQFQDESVVDDSQLPKDRFSAERLKGVDSTLKIQPAELGDSAMYLCTSSLAGSNYDYTFGSGTRLTVV.

Comment on this clonotype: The junction departs from germline at one end; a sequencing error may be responsible. The chain is built from TRBV11-2 and TRBJ2-5; 8 nucleotides agree with TRBD2. The germline CDR1 and CDR2 sequences are SGHAT and FQNNGV. The CDR3 consists of 16 residues. Here the CDR3 reads CVSSLHGLAVQATQYF. The CDR3 DNA reads TGTGTCAGCAGCTTACACGGACTAGCCGTCCAGGCGACCCAGTACTTC.

Of note for this clonotype: The junction departs from germline at one end; a sequencing error may be responsible. CDR3 region: CAGVGLIPGQLFF. CDR3 DNA sequence: TGTGCTGGTGTTGGTTTGATTCCCGGGCAGCTGTTTTTT. This chain uses TRBV12-5 with TRBJ2-2; D ambiguous. Germline CDR1 LGHNT, CDR2 FRNRAP. The CDR3 extends over 13 amino acids. Looking up the rest from reference TRBV12-5 and TRBJ2-2 gives the full variable domain: DARVTQTPRHKVTEMGQEVTMRCQPILGHNTVFWYRQTMMQGLELLAYFRNRAPLDDSGMPKDRFSAEMPDATLATLKIQPSEPRDSAVYFCAGVGLIPGQLFFGEGSRLTVL.

The rearrangement joins TRBV11-1 to TRBJ2-7; the D gene is possibly TRBD2 (5 bases). The CDR3 length is 14 residues. Trimming shortened V by 5 bases and J by 7 bases, and 18 bases separated the two germline ends. Germline lookup yields CDR1 SGHAT and CDR2 FQDESV (reference sequence). CDR3 sequence: CASSPTWNTREQYF. For the CDR3, the DNA is TGTGCCAGCAGCCCAACATGGAATACTAGAGAGCAGTACTTC.

This rearrangement joins TRBV13 to TRBJ2-1, with 7 bases identical to TRBD2. J gave up 3 bases and V 8 bases, and 16 bases lay outside the gene matches. There are 17 residues in the CDR3. The germline V gene encodes CDR1 PRHDT and CDR2 FYEKMQ (reference sequence). CDR3 amino acids: CASPSRLAEIFYNEQFF. The CDR3 nucleotides read TGTGCCAGCCCCTCCCGGCTAGCGGAGATTTTCTACAATGAGCAGTTCTTC.

This clonotype was observed a few times. The CDR3 carries no conserved terminal phenylalanine or tryptophan, so it likely arises from a read error. The V gene is TRBV10-3, the J gene TRBJ1-5, with 7 bases lining up with TRBD1. Trimming cost V 10 bases and J 2 bases; bases outside gene matches: 8. The CDR3 has 14 residues. Germline lookup yields CDR1 ENHRY and CDR2 SYGVKD. The CDR3 sequence is CATDRDGGNQPQHS. The CDR3 DNA reads TGTGCCACCGACAGGGATGGTGGCAATCAGCCCCAGCATTCT.

This clonotype was detected many times. The V gene is TRBV5-6, the J gene TRBJ1-1; no clear D gene. This CDR3 spans 15 amino acids. Per germline, CDR1 SGHDT and CDR2 YYEEEE. Trimming took 3 bases from V and 0 from J, leaving 12 bases between them. CDR3 protein: CASSSRGGLNTEAFF. The CDR3 DNA follows: TGTGCCAGCAGCTCCCGAGGAGGGTTGAACACTGAAGCTTTCTTT.